A single sample is the source of the 5 T cell receptor beta chains below, sequenced in a study of shared clonotypes between healthy human individuals. Assay: immunoSEQ multiplex PCR; the TCRdb copy retains only in-frame clones and omits some. The table records roughly 400,000 clones, about 96% of them present only once. The material sequenced was memory CD8+ T cells sorted from blood. Indicated subset: CD45RO+ cells pooled with CCR7-negative TemRA cells. All receptors derive from a man aged 25-40 years in good health.

The chain joins TRBV6-4 to TRBJ2-2; D perhaps matches TRBD2 (6 bases). The length of the CDR3 is 14 residues. Trimming took off 7 bases at V and 6 bases at J, with 15 bases between the two ends. Germline lookup yields CDR1 MRHNA and CDR2 SNTAGT. The CDR3 DNA reads as TGTGCCAGCAAACTAGCCCCTTTTGCCGGGGAGCTGTTTTTT. Its translation is CASKLAPFAGELFF.

This chain's CDR3 is CASSFQGYSNQPQHF. In DNA, the CDR3 is TGTGCCAGCAGCTTCCAGGGCTATAGCAATCAGCCCCAGCATTTT. The rearrangement uses TRBV7-8 and TRBJ1-5, with D perhaps TRBD1 (5 bases). The germline V gene encodes CDR1 SGHVS and CDR2 FQNEAQ. This CDR3 comprises 15 residues. V dropped 3 bases and J dropped 0 bases, with 9 bases sitting between them.

The chain has TRBV10-1 and TRBJ2-1; TRBD2 might be the D (5 bases). Germline values: CDR1 WNHNN, CDR2 SYGVQD (reference sequence). V gave up 8 bases and J gave up 10 bases, with 15 bases separating them. The CDR3 is 12 residues long. The CDR3 protein is CASPRGDREQFF. CDR3 DNA: TGCGCCAGCCCCCGGGGAGATCGAGAGCAGTTCTTC.

The chain recombines TRBV5-4 with TRBJ2-3; D may be TRBD1 (5 bases). The V gene's germline CDR1 is SGHNT and CDR2 YYREEE (reference sequence). V was pared by 2 bases and J by 2 bases, with 6 bases between. CDR3 length: 13 amino acids. CDR3 nucleotide sequence: TGTGCCAGCAGCTTAGGGGACACAGATACGCAGTATTTT. Its translation: CASSLGDTDTQYF.

The chain carries TRBV11-3 and TRBJ2-1; TRBD1 matches 10 bases. Germline V CDR1 and CDR2: SGHNT, YENEEA. V lost 5 bases to trimming and J lost 3 bases; unmatched junction nucleotides: 1. This CDR3 is 14 amino acids long. CDR3 protein: CASSRDRGYNEQFF. The CDR3 region has the DNA TGTGCCAGCAGCCGGGACAGGGGCTACAATGAGCAGTTCTTC.